The sequence of this T cell receptor beta chain was determined in a study of beta chain features in type 1 diabetes. J was trimmed by 8 bases and V by 6 bases; bases with no gene match: 7. This CDR3 contains 14 residues. Germline V CDR1 and CDR2: LGHNA, YNFKEQ. Purity (above 95%) was reached by all sorted populations. This clone was seen more than once but under ten times. Its antigen is as yet unknown. The study, taken as a whole, reports: For patients, the naive, central memory and Treg TCRB repertoires appeared more alike than for healthy donors. All four CD4+ subsets of Type 1 diabetes patients contained TCRB CDR3s that were moderately but significantly shorter. cDNA-based reads could over-represent cells with high TCR expression. Type 1 diabetes patients showed fewer insertions and more deletions at VDJ junctions.

Sequencing targeted expressed TCRB transcripts, as all isolated RNA had been reverse transcribed. Data came from immunoSEQ multiplex PCR; TCRdb stores just in-frame clones and leaves some out. The repertoire includes 300,000 to 400,000 clones, 9.6% of them detected once, and approximately 0.55% sits in the top ten. This TCR came from a man aged 30-40 years with type 1 diabetes. J is TRBJ2-1 and V is TRBV4-2; 10 bases match TRBD2. Sequencing was carried out using central memory CD4+ T cells from blood. CDR3 protein: CASSPSGSADEQFF. For the CDR3, the DNA is TGTGCCAGCAGTCCTAGCGGGAGTGCCGATGAGCAGTTCTTC.